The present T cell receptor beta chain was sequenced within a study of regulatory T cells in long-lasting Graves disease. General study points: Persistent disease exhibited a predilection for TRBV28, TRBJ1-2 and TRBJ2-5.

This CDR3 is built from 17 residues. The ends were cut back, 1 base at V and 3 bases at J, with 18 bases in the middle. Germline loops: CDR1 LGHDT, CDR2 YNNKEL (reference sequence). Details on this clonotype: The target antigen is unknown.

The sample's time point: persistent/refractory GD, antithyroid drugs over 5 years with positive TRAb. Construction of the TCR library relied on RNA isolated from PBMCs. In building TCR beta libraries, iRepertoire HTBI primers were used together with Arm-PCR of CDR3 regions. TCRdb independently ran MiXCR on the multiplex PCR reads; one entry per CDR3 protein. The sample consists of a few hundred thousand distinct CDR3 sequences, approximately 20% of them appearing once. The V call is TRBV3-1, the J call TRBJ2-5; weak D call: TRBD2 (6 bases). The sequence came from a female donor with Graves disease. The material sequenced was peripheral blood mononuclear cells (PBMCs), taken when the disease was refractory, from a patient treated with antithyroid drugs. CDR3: CASSQVSGRRLEETQYF. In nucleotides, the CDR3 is TGTGCCAGCAGCCAAGTAAGTGGGAGGCGATTGGAAGAGACCCAGTACTTC.